The TCR beta chain described here comes from a study of T cell responses to AZD1222 COVID-19 vaccine. The germline CDR1 and CDR2 sequences are SGHTS and YDEGEE. Between the trimmed V and J ends, which lost 4 bases and 5 bases, there was a span of 18 bases. The CDR3 has 15 residues. The data were produced by immunoSEQ multiplex PCR, yet TCRdb's version contains in-frame clones alone and is incomplete. The sample records about 120,000 clones, 85% to 90% being singletons. The sequencing here drew on peripheral blood, taken on day 0 of AZD1222 vaccination. The sequence derives from an adult in good health. The rearrangement joins TRBV5-8 to TRBJ1-1; possible D gene TRBD1, 5 bases. The CDR3 bases are TGTGCCAGCAGCGATTCAGGGTATTTGGGAACTGAAGCTTTCTTT. It yields the protein CASSDSGYLGTEAFF.